One sample yielded the 5 T cell receptor beta chains listed below, sequenced in a study of T cell repertoires in cytomegalovirus infection. Using its own MiXCR run on the reads, TCRdb lists one record per CDR3 protein. Among hundreds of thousands of distinct CDR3 sequences listed, more than 8% were seen once. What was sequenced was PBMCs. These receptor sequences come from a human donor in good health (CMV status not recorded). Some clones in this sample may be carry-over from other donors' samples.

Details on this clonotype: Being one base from a much bigger clone, this may be a read error. The rearrangement links TRBV27 to TRBJ2-2; no definite D call. V was trimmed by 6 bases and J by 1 base, leaving 3 bases between them. The CDR3 covers 12 residues. Germline assignment: CDR1 MNHEY and CDR2 SMNVEV (reference sequence). The CDR3, as DNA: TGTGCCAGCAGCAAGAACACCGGGGAGCTGTTTTTT. It yields the protein CASSKNTGELFF.

This clonotype occurred many times. CDR3 in DNA: TGTGCCAGCAGCTCACAGGGGCCCGTCGGCGAGCAGTACTTC. Translated, it gives CASSSQGPVGEQYF. The J gene is TRBJ2-7, the V gene TRBV7-2; 7 bases match TRBD1. Trimming at V came to 4 bases and at J to 6 bases, leaving 9 bases not matched to a gene. Germline CDR1 reads SGHTA; CDR2 reads FQGNSA. This CDR3 is 14 amino acids long.

This clonotype was recorded many times. The V gene is TRBV24-1, the J gene TRBJ2-1, with D possibly TRBD2 on 5 matching bases. Trimming left V 7 bases short and J 2 bases short, with 8 bases between. Germline V CDR1 and CDR2: KGHDR, SFDVKD. This CDR3 region has 13 residues. CDR3 bases: TGTGCCACCAGGAGCGGAACCTACAATGAGCAGTTCTTC. This gives the protein CATRSGTYNEQFF.

In its sample, this clonotype was seen many times. The V and J genes are TRBV7-6 and TRBJ2-7, with a possible D match to TRBD1 (6 bases). Germline V gene data show CDR1 as SGHVS and CDR2 as FNYEAQ. V lost 5 bases and J 6 bases, leaving 14 bases between the germline ends. This CDR3 has 13 residues. CDR3 nucleotide sequence: TGTGCCAGCAGCCCCCGGGACACCCCCGAGCAGTACTTC. Protein: CASSPRDTPEQYF.

The chain uses TRBV10-3 and TRBJ2-3; TRBD1 aligns across 7 bases. CDR1 is ENHRY, CDR2 SYGVKD, per germline. V shed 6 bases, J shed 6 bases, and the junction held 9 bases outside the gene matches. CDR3 size: 14 residues. CDR3: CAISQGQWADTQYF. In DNA, the CDR3 is TGTGCCATCAGCCAGGGACAGTGGGCTGATACGCAGTATTTT.